This T cell receptor (beta chain) was documented in a study of CD8 T cells in Susac syndrome. Germline CDR1 is SSHAT and CDR2 is FNYEAQ (reference sequence). The CDR3 covers 15 residues. The patients who served as multiple sclerosis controls were treatment-naive and had stable or active relapsing-remitting disease that fulfilled the revised McDonald criteria. In contrast to the negatively isolated CD8+ and CD4+ T cells, TEMRA cells were FACS-enriched. Random-hexamer reverse transcription was applied to 0.5 to 1 ug RNA. Multiplex PCR with immunoSEQ amplified the TCR beta CDR3 across 54 Vbeta and 13 Jbeta. One entry per CDR3 protein results from TCRdb running MiXCR on the immunoSEQ multiplex PCR reads. The sample consists of roughly 140,000 distinct CDR3 sequences, just under 97% of them appearing once. To note about this clonotype: Relative to the germline gene, one junction end is altered; a read error may explain this.

The receptor comes from a human donor with multiple sclerosis. The chain couples TRBV7-7 to TRBJ2-1; possible D gene TRBD2, 6 bases. Source material: CD8+ T cells from PBMCs. As DNA, the CDR3 is TGTGCTAGCAGCCCCCGCTTCGGGGGCTACAATGAGCAGTTCTTC. Protein sequence: CASSPRFGGYNEQFF.